This T cell receptor beta chain was sequenced for a study of cytomegalovirus exposure and HLA in healthy donors. Primers for the PCR totalled 60 Vbeta and 13 Jbeta. Using immunoSEQ multiplex PCR, the repertoire was profiled, and TCRdb retains in-frame clones only, with some absent. The table includes about 200,000 clones, 65% to 80% detected once. In regard to this clone: Its antigen is unknown.

Study-wide results and limits: An apparent linkage of common viral pathogens to several of the most significant clusters emerged in a later analysis. Reportedly, fewer N-insertions than the roughly 600-donor mean appeared in an Asian-associated ancestry cluster in a later analysis. According to the study, 160 or so TCR beta chains were cytomegalovirus-associated.

CDR3 length equals 13 residues. Trimming stripped 0 bases from V and 6 bases from J, with 9 bases between. In germline, CDR1 is SEHNR, CDR2 FQNEAQ (reference sequence). Sample: PBMCs. V is TRBV7-9 and J is TRBJ2-7; maybe TRBD1 (6 bases). The origin of this receptor is a man between 50 and 59 years old in good health and CMV-seronegative. As DNA, the CDR3 is TGTGCCAGCAGCTTAGCGGGGACACGCGAGCAGTACTTC. Encoded protein: CASSLAGTREQYF.